Listed below are T cell receptor beta chains from one sample, sequenced in a study of OX40 agonist ivuxolimab in advanced cancers. Measured with immunoSEQ multiplex PCR; TCRdb has only the in-frame clones, and not every one. The table lists 77,000 or so clones, more than 80% of them singletons. Sequenced material: CD4+ or CD8+ T cells sorted from blood, taken in a trial of the OX40 agonist ivuxolimab. The receptor set was obtained from an adult with an advanced solid tumor such as melanoma, head and neck, liver or kidney cancer. CDR3s include the opening cysteine and the closing phenylalanine or tryptophan. The order of the fields is J gene, V gene, D gene, CDR3 protein. The D gene is left open where the match is weak.

j_call: TRBJ2-3
v_call: TRBV9
d_call: -
cdr3_aa: CASAVGIGTDTQYF

j_call: TRBJ2-7
v_call: TRBV18
d_call: -
cdr3_aa: CASSPGFLSYEQYF

j_call: TRBJ2-5
v_call: TRBV7-2
d_call: TRBD2
cdr3_aa: CASSLVGLARQETQYF

j_call: TRBJ1-5
v_call: TRBV18
d_call: -
cdr3_aa: CASSPVEDQPQHF

j_call: TRBJ2-3
v_call: TRBV18
d_call: TRBD2
cdr3_aa: CASSPRPSAGGPDTQYF

j_call: TRBJ1-6
v_call: TRBV7-9
d_call: -
cdr3_aa: CASSLGGGIGSPLHF

j_call: TRBJ1-5
v_call: TRBV10-2
d_call: -
cdr3_aa: CASSENSNQPQHF

j_call: TRBJ2-7
v_call: TRBV28
d_call: -
cdr3_aa: CASTGPDSYEQYF

j_call: TRBJ1-4
v_call: TRBV19
d_call: -
cdr3_aa: CASSIDPFRTTNEKLFF

j_call: TRBJ1-2
v_call: TRBV6-5
d_call: -
cdr3_aa: CASSYSTVGYGYTF

j_call: TRBJ1-1
v_call: TRBV10-3
d_call: -
cdr3_aa: CAISAPNRNTEAFF

j_call: TRBJ1-1
v_call: TRBV11-3
d_call: -
cdr3_aa: CASSLGGGRSTEAFF

j_call: TRBJ1-1
v_call: TRBV5-8
d_call: -
cdr3_aa: CASSVSAMNTEAFF

j_call: TRBJ1-6
v_call: TRBV6-5
d_call: -
cdr3_aa: CASSVGQDNSPLHF

j_call: TRBJ1-6
v_call: TRBV28
d_call: -
cdr3_aa: CASSLGGGNSPLHF

j_call: TRBJ2-7
v_call: TRBV5-1
d_call: -
cdr3_aa: CASSLEGEQYF

j_call: TRBJ1-2
v_call: TRBV2
d_call: TRBD1
cdr3_aa: CASRKGGSSDRGYTF

j_call: TRBJ1-4
v_call: TRBV6-5
d_call: -
cdr3_aa: CASSPRTARNEKLFF

j_call: TRBJ2-1
v_call: TRBV7-9
d_call: -
cdr3_aa: CASSLVTYYNEQFF

j_call: TRBJ2-2
v_call: TRBV27
d_call: TRBD1
cdr3_aa: CASRPLGTGGRTGELFF

j_call: TRBJ2-7
v_call: TRBV11-2
d_call: -
cdr3_aa: CASSSSLRRQTSGHEQYF

j_call: TRBJ2-5
v_call: TRBV30
d_call: -
cdr3_aa: CAWSVQAGGETQYF

j_call: TRBJ2-6
v_call: TRBV4-1
d_call: -
cdr3_aa: CASSQPRPGAGANVLTF

j_call: TRBJ1-6
v_call: TRBV30
d_call: -
cdr3_aa: CAWQLPGENSPLHF